The T cell receptor beta chain under discussion was sequenced for a study of beta chain features in type 1 diabetes. This clone was seen a handful of times. The target antigen is unknown. Study outcomes and limitations: VDJ junctions in type 1 diabetes patients carried more deletions and fewer insertions. Shorter TCRB CDR3s, moderately but significantly so, marked every one of the four CD4+ subsets in Type 1 diabetes patients. The naive, central memory and Treg TCRB repertoires showed an apparent similarity that was greater among patients than among healthy donors.

The entirety of the isolated RNA underwent reverse transcription, so expressed TCRB transcripts were sequenced. Repertoires were generated with immunoSEQ multiplex PCR, while TCRdb's copy carries only in-frame clones and drops some. In the table there are 110,000 to 150,000 clones, approximately 9.2% of which are singletons. V lost 0 bases and J 4 bases, leaving 12 bases between the germline ends. The CDR3 contains 15 residues. CDR1 and CDR2 from the germline V gene are SNHLY and FYNNEI. Averaging about 116 mL, one heparinised blood draw was given by each donor. The origin of this receptor is a young man in good health. The V call is TRBV2, the J call TRBJ2-5, with D possibly matching TRBD2 (6 bases). Sequencing was done on a sample of central memory CD4+ T cells from blood. The CDR3 region has the DNA TGTGCCAGCAGTGAAGCTTGGGGGGTCGGAGAGACCCAGTACTTC. Protein sequence: CASSEAWGVGETQYF.